This paragraph reports one TCR beta chain. This entry is derived from a study of control samples from healthy donors and cancer patients. This table comes from immunoSEQ multiplex PCR, and its TCRdb copy is limited to in-frame clones, with some not included. This table has approximately 40,000 clones, roughly three quarters appearing once. The sequence was collected from a male donor with melanoma. The material sequenced was formalin-fixed, paraffin-embedded tissue.

This CDR3 is CASSSGLVVNNEQFF. Here the CDR3 DNA reads TGTGCCAGCAGCTCGGGACTAGTTGTCAACAATGAGCAGTTCTTC. This rearrangement joins TRBV5-6 to TRBJ2-1, with TRBD2 matching 8 bases. With 3 bases clipped from V and 5 bases from J, the junction kept 7 bases outside the gene matches. The CDR3 is made up of 15 amino acids. CDR1 and CDR2 from the germline V gene are SGHDT and YYEEEE.